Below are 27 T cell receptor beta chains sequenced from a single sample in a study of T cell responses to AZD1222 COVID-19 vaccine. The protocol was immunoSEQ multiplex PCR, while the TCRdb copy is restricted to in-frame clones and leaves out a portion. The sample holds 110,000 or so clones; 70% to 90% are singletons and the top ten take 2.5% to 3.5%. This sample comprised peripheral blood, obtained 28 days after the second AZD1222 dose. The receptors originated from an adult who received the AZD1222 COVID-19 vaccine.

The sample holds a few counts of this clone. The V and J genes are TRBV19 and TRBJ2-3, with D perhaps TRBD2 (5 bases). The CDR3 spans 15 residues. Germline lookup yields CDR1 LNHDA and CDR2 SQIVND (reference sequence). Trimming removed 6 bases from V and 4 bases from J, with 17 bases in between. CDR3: CASSLGLGVADTQYF. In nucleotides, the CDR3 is TGTGCCAGTAGCCTCGGACTCGGGGTCGCAGATACGCAGTATTTT.

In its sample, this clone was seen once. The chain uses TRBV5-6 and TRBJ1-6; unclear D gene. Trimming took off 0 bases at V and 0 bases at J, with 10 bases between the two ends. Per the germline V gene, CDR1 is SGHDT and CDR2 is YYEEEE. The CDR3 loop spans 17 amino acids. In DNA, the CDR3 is TGTGCCAGCAGCTTGGTACGGGCAAGCTCCTATAATTCACCCCTCCACTTT. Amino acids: CASSLVRASSYNSPLHF. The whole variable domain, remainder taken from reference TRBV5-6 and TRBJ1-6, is DAGVTQSPTHLIKTRGQQVTLRCSPKSGHDTVSWYQQALGQGPQFIFQYYEEEERQRGNFPDRFSGHQFPNYSSELNVNALLLGDSALYLCASSLVRASSYNSPLHFGNGTRLTVT.

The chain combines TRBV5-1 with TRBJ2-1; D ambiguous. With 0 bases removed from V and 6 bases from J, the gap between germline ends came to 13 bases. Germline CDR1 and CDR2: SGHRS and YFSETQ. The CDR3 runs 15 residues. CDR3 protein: CASSLGALSRNEQFF. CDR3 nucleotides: TGCGCCAGCAGCTTGGGGGCTTTATCTCGCAATGAGCAGTTCTTC.

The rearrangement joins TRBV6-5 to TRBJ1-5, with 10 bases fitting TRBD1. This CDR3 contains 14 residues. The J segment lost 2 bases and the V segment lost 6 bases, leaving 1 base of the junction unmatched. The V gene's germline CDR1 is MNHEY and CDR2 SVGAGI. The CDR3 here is CASRGTGGNQPQHF. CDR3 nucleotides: TGTGCCAGCAGAGGGACAGGGGGCAATCAGCCCCAGCATTTT.

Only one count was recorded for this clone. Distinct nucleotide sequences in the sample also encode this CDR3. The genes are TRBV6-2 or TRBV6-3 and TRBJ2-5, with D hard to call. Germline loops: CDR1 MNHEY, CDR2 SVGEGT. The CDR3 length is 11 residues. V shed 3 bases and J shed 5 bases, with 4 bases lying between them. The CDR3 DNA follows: TGTGCCAGCAGTTATGGCGAGACCCAGTACTTC. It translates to CASSYGETQYF.

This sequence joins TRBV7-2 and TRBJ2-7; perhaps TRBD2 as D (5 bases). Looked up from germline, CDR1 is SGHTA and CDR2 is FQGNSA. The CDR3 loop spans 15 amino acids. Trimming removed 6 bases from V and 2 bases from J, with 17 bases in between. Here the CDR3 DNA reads TGTGCCAGCAGACAAACTAGTCAACAAACCTACGAGCAGTACTTC. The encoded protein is CASRQTSQQTYEQYF.

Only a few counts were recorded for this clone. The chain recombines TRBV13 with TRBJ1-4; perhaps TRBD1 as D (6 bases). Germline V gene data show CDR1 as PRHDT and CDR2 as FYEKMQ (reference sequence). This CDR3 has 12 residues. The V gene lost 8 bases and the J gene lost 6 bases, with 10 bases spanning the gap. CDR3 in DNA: TGTGCCAGCGGGGGGCTTGATGAAAAACTGTTTTTT. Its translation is CASGGLDEKLFF. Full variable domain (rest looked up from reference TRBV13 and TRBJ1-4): AAGVIQSPRHLIKEKRETATLKCYPIPRHDTVYWYQQGPGQDPQFLISFYEKMQSDKGSIPDRFSAQQFSDYHSELNMSSLELGDSALYFCASGGLDEKLFFGSGTQLSVL.

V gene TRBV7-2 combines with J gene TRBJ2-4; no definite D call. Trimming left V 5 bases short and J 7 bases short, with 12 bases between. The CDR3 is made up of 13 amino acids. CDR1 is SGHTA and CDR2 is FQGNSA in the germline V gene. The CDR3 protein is CASSKTSYNIQYF. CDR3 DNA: TGTGCCAGCAGCAAGACAAGCTATAACATTCAGTACTTC.

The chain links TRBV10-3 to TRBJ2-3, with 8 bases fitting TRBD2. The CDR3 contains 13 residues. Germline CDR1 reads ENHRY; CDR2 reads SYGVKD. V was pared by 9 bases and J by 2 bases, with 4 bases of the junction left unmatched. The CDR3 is CAITTSATDTQYF. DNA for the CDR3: TGTGCCATAACGACTAGCGCCACAGATACGCAGTATTTT.

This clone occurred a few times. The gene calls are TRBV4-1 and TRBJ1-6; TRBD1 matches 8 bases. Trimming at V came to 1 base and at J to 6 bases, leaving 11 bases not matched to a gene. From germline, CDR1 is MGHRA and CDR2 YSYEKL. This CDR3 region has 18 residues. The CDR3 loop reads CASSQVAPGGPLNSPLHF. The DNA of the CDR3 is TGCGCCAGCAGCCAAGTGGCTCCAGGGGGCCCACTTAATTCACCCCTCCACTTT.

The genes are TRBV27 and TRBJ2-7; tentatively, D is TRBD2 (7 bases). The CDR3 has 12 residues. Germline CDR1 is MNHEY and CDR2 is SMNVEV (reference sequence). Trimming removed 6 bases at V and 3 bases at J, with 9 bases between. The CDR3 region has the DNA TGTGCCAGCAGAAGGGGGGGCTACGAGCAGTACTTC. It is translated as CASRRGGYEQYF.

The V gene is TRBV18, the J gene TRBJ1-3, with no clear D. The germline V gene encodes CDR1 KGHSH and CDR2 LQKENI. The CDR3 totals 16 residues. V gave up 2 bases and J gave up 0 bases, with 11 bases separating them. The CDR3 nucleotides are TGTGCCAGCTCACCAGGGAATCCGAGCTCTGGAAACACCATATATTTT. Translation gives CASSPGNPSSGNTIYF.

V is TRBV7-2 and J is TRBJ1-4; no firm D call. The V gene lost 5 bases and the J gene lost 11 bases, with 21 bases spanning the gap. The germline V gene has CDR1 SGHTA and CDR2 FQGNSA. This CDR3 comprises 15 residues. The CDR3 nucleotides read TGTGCCAGCAGCGCCCTGGACGGGGAAATGTCGAAACTGTTTTTT. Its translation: CASSALDGEMSKLFF. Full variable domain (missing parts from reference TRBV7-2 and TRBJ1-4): GAGVSQSPSNKVTEKGKDVELRCDPISGHTALYWYRQSLGQGLEFLIYFQGNSAPDKSGLPSDRFSAERTGGSVSTLTIQRTQQEDSAVYLCASSALDGEMSKLFFGSGTQLSVL.

CDR3 bases: TGTGCCAGCAGCCAAGATTATGCAGGGGCCGGCGTTGGCACCTTC. Its translation is CASSQDYAGAGVGTF. This chain links TRBV3-1 (or the pseudogene TRBV3-2) with TRBJ1-2, with a possible D match to TRBD1 (6 bases). V lost 0 bases to trimming and J lost 13 bases, with 21 bases between them. CDR3 length: 15 amino acids. Per the germline V gene, CDR1 is LGHDT and CDR2 is YNNKEL (reference sequence).

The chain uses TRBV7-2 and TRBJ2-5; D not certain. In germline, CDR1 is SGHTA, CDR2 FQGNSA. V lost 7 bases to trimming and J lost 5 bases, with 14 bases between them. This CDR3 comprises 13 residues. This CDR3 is CASTSYLLETQYF. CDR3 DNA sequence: TGTGCCAGCACGAGCTACCTGCTGGAGACCCAGTACTTC.

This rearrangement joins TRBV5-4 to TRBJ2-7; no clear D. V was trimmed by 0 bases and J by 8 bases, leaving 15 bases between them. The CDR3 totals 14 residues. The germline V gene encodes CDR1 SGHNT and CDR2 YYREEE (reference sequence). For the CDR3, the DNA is TGTGCCAGCAGCTTGGGTGTGCAGTTTACGAAGCAGTACTTC. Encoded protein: CASSLGVQFTKQYF.

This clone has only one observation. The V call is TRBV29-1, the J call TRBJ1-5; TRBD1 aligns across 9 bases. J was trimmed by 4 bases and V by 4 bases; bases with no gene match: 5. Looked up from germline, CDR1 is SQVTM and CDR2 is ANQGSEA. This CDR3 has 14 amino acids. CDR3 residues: CSVALDRGNQPQHF. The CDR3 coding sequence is TGCAGCGTTGCGCTGGACAGGGGTAATCAGCCCCAGCATTTT.

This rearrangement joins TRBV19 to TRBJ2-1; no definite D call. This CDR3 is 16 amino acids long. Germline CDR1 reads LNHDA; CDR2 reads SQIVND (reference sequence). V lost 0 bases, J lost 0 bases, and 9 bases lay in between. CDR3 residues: CASSIDHQSSYNEQFF. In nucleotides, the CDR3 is TGTGCCAGTAGTATAGATCACCAGAGCTCCTACAATGAGCAGTTCTTC. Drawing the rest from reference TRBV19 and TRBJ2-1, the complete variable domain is DGGITQSPKYLFRKEGQNVTLSCEQNLNHDAMYWYRQDPGQGLRLIYYSQIVNDFQKGDIAEGYSVSREKKESFPLTVTSAQKNPTAFYLCASSIDHQSSYNEQFFGPGTRLTVL.

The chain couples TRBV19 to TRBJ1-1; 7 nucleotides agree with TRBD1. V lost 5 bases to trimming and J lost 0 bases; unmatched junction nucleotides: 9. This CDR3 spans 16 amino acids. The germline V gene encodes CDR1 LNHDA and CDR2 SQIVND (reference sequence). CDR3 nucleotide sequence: TGTGCCAGTAGTGATGACAGGGAAACCATGAACACTGAAGCTTTCTTT. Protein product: CASSDDRETMNTEAFF.

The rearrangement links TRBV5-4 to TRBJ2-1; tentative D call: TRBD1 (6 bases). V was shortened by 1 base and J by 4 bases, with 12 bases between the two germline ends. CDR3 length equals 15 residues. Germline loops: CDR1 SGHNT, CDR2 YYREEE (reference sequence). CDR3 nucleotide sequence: TGTGCCAGCAGCTTGAGGTGGACAGATTACAATGAGCAGTTCTTC. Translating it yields CASSLRWTDYNEQFF.

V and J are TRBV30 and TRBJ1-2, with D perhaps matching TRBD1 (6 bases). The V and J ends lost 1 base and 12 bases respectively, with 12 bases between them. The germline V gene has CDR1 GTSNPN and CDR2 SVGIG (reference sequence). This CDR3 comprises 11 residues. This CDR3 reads CAWSDRATHTF. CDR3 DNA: TGTGCCTGGAGTGACAGGGCCACCCACACCTTC.

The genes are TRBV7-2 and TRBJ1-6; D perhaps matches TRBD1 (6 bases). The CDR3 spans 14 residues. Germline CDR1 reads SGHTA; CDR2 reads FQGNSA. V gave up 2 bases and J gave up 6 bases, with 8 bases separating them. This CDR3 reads CASSLQGTNSPLHF. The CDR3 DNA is TGTGCCAGCAGCTTACAGGGGACTAATTCACCCCTCCACTTT.

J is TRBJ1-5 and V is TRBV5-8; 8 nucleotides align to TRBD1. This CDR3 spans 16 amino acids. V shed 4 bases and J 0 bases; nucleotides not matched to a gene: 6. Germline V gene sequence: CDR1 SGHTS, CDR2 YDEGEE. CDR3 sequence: CASSIDRGYSNQPQHF. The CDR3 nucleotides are TGTGCCAGCAGCATTGACAGGGGATATAGCAATCAGCCCCAGCATTTT. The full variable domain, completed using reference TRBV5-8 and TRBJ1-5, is EAGVTQSPTHLIKTRGQQATLRCSPISGHTSVYWYQQALGLGLQFLLWYDEGEERNRGNFPPRFSGRQFPNYSSELNVNALELEDSALYLCASSIDRGYSNQPQHFGDGTRLSIL.

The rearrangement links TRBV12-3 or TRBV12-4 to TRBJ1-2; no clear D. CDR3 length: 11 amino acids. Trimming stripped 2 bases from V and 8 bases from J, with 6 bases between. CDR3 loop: CASSLQQGYTF. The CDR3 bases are TGTGCCAGCAGTTTACAGCAAGGCTACACCTTC.

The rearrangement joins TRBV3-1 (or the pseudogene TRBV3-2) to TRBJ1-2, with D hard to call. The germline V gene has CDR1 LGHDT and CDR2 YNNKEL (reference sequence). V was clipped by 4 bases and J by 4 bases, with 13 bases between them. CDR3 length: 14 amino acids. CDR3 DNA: TGTGCCAGCAGCCTTAGCGGGTCCTTCTATGGCTACACCTTC. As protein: CASSLSGSFYGYTF.

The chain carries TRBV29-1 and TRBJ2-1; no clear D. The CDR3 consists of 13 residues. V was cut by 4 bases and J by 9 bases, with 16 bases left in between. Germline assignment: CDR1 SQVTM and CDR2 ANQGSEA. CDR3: CSVVLGRPPEQFF. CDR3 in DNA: TGCAGCGTTGTCTTAGGCAGACCGCCTGAGCAGTTCTTC.

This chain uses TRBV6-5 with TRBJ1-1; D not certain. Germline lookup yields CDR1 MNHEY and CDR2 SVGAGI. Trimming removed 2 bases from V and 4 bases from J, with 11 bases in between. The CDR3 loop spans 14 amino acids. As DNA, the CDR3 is TGTGCCAGCAGTTACGGCGGATGGGGCACTGAAGCTTTCTTT. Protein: CASSYGGWGTEAFF.